These 26 T cell receptor beta chains share one sample of origin, sequenced in a study of shared clonotypes between healthy human individuals (TCRdb year 2020). Library construction relied on the immunoSEQ multiplex PCR assay. Sourced from immuneACCESS, this table was stored by TCRdb with only in-frame sequences that have V and J called. A share of the clones is absent; for the studies checked, an unresolved V gene accounts for under half, and the remainder has no known explanation. Present in this sample are 850,000 to 1,100,000 clones, around three quarters of which were seen just once. The ten largest make up 0.89% of the sample. Sequenced: memory CD4+ T cells from PBMCs. In the paper's terms, the cell subset or site label means: CD45RA-negative fraction. The receptor set was obtained from a man aged 18 to 30 in good health. Some clones in this sample may be carry-over from other donors' samples.

This sequence joins TRBV29-1 and TRBJ1-3, with D perhaps matching TRBD1 (5 bases). The CDR3 runs to 14 residues. Per germline, CDR1 SQVTM and CDR2 ANQGSEA. Trimming left V 4 bases short and J 2 bases short, with 12 bases between. This CDR3 reads CSVATGFAGNTIYF. CDR3 coding DNA: TGCAGCGTTGCTACAGGTTTCGCTGGAAACACCATATATTTT.

The chain recombines TRBV6-1 with TRBJ1-6, with TRBD1 matching over 9 bases. Germline CDR1 reads MNHNS; CDR2 reads SASEGT. The J segment lost 8 bases and the V segment lost 8 bases, leaving 10 bases of the junction unmatched. The CDR3 spans 15 residues. CDR3 sequence: CASAGQGTVYSPLHF. The CDR3 region has the DNA TGTGCCAGCGCGGGACAGGGTACTGTTTATTCACCCCTCCACTTT.

This clone was detected only a few times. CDR3 sequence reads: CASSLGAHSNQPQHF. Written as DNA, the CDR3 is TGTGCCAGCTCACTCGGGGCCCATAGCAATCAGCCCCAGCATTTT. The chain combines TRBV18 with TRBJ1-5; TRBD1 might be the D (5 bases). Germline loops: CDR1 KGHSH, CDR2 LQKENI. V was pared by 4 bases and J by 0 bases, with 10 bases between. The CDR3 is 15 amino acids.

As for this clone: A much larger clone sits a single nucleotide away, making a read error possible. This chain connects TRBV28 to TRBJ2-7; a weak D match, TRBD1 (5 bases). The CDR3 loop spans 12 amino acids. Between the trimmed V and J ends, which lost 7 bases and 0 bases, there was a span of 7 bases. Germline values: CDR1 MDHEN, CDR2 SYDVKM. The CDR3 DNA sequence: TGTGCCAGCACCAGGGACTCCTACGAGCAGTACTTC. Protein sequence: CASTRDSYEQYF.

This clone was counted once. This chain uses TRBV2 with TRBJ2-7; 9 bases map to TRBD1. The CDR3 has 14 amino acids. V lost 6 bases to trimming and J lost 4 bases; unmatched junction nucleotides: 7. Germline CDR1 SNHLY, CDR2 FYNNEI. In DNA form, the CDR3 reads TGTGCCAGCAGCTCCGGGACAGGGTCTTACGAGCAGTACTTC. Its protein product is CASSSGTGSYEQYF.

This chain joins TRBV6-1 and TRBJ2-4; D gene unclear. Germline V gene sequence: CDR1 MNHNS, CDR2 SASEGT. Trimming cost V 4 bases and J 11 bases, with 6 bases left between them. The CDR3 runs to 10 residues. The CDR3 spells CASSGLFQYF. The CDR3 DNA is TGTGCCAGCAGTGGATTGTTTCAGTACTTC.

Only one count was recorded for this clone. This rearrangement joins TRBV7-6 to TRBJ2-7; D is possibly TRBD2 (5 bases). The CDR3 is 13 amino acids. Trimming removed 5 bases at V and 6 bases at J, with 14 bases between. CDR1 SGHVS and CDR2 FNYEAQ come from the germline V gene. The CDR3 region has the DNA TGTGCCAGCAGCGGAGAACTAGAATCCGAGCAGTACTTC. Translation: CASSGELESEQYF.

CDR3 region: CASSLAQAATDTQYF. DNA of the CDR3: TGTGCCAGCAGCTTAGCTCAAGCGGCCACAGATACGCAGTATTTT. This chain uses TRBV7-9 with TRBJ2-3, with a tentative D call TRBD2 (5 bases). This CDR3 is 15 amino acids long. V lost 0 bases and J 2 bases, leaving 9 bases between the germline ends. Germline values: CDR1 SEHNR, CDR2 FQNEAQ (reference sequence).

This chain joins TRBV5-4 and TRBJ2-1; 10 nucleotides line up with TRBD2. Germline CDR1 and CDR2: SGHNT and YYREEE (reference sequence). The J segment lost 4 bases and the V segment lost 3 bases, leaving 4 bases of the junction unmatched. CDR3 length: 15 residues. The CDR3 sequence is CASSYLAGAYNEQFF. DNA for the CDR3: TGTGCCAGCAGCTATCTAGCGGGAGCTTACAATGAGCAGTTCTTC.

The rearrangement joins TRBV7-2 to TRBJ2-1, with D tentatively TRBD2 (6 bases). In germline, CDR1 is SGHTA, CDR2 FQGNSA. The CDR3 loop spans 19 amino acids. Trimming took off 4 bases at V and 6 bases at J, with 28 bases between the two ends. CDR3 sequence reads: CASSSRGATKAGGGNEQFF. The DNA for the CDR3 is TGTGCCAGCAGCTCCCGCGGGGCGACGAAAGCAGGTGGGGGCAATGAGCAGTTCTTC.

This chain joins TRBV6-5 and TRBJ1-2; 9 nucleotides agree with TRBD1. The length of the CDR3 is 15 residues. CDR1 MNHEY and CDR2 SVGAGI come from the germline V gene. Trimming removed 4 bases from V and 5 bases from J; junction bases left unmatched: 8. The CDR3 DNA is TGTGCCAGCAGTTCGACAGGGGGGTTCGGGTATGGCTACACCTTC. It is translated as CASSSTGGFGYGYTF.

This clone was detected once. V is TRBV7-6 and J is TRBJ2-7, with unresolved D. Germline V gene lookup returns CDR1 SGHVS and CDR2 FNYEAQ. The CDR3 sequence is 13 residues long. Trimming shortened V by 1 base and J by 4 bases, and 8 bases separated the two germline ends. The CDR3 spells CASSLVGQYEQYF. CDR3 nucleotides: TGTGCCAGCAGCTTAGTTGGGCAGTACGAGCAGTACTTC.

Comments on this clone: Other DNA sequences from this sample encode an identical CDR3 as well. The chain recombines TRBV5-1 with TRBJ2-3; D not certain. Deletions cut 4 bases from V and 0 bases from J, with 3 bases between. Germline V gene lookup returns CDR1 SGHRS and CDR2 YFSETQ. The CDR3 has 12 residues. CDR3: CASSPSTDTQYF. DNA of the CDR3: TGCGCCAGCAGCCCTAGCACAGATACGCAGTATTTT.

This chain connects TRBV30 to TRBJ2-5; 10 bases line up with TRBD1. The CDR3 spans 14 residues. V trimming: 1 base; J trimming: 4 bases; junction bases outside the gene matches: 3. Germline V gene sequence: CDR1 GTSNPN, CDR2 SVGIG (reference sequence). The CDR3 is CAWSGGQGGETQYF. CDR3 nucleotide sequence: TGTGCCTGGAGTGGAGGACAGGGGGGAGAGACCCAGTACTTC.

The V call is TRBV5-4, the J call TRBJ2-6; D is possibly TRBD1 (5 bases). The CDR3 runs to 16 residues. With 1 base removed from V and 4 bases from J, the gap between germline ends came to 12 bases. Germline V gene data show CDR1 as SGHNT and CDR2 as YYREEE (reference sequence). DNA for the CDR3: TGTGCCAGCAGCTTGTATTTAGGGGTCGGGGCCAACGTCCTGACTTTC. As protein: CASSLYLGVGANVLTF.

V and J are TRBV5-1 and TRBJ2-5; D perhaps matches TRBD2 (7 bases). The germline CDR1 and CDR2 sequences are SGHRS and YFSETQ. This CDR3 comprises 14 residues. Trimming shortened V by 4 bases and J by 5 bases, and 15 bases separated the two germline ends. The CDR3, as DNA: TGCGCCAGCAGCGCACAGGGAGGGCAGGAGACCCAGTACTTC. Translated, it gives CASSAQGGQETQYF.

This clone was observed a single time. The chain links TRBV9 to TRBJ2-2; 8 nucleotides align to TRBD2. This CDR3 has 15 amino acids. V lost 3 bases, J lost 1 base, and 2 bases stayed unmatched. The V gene's germline CDR1 is SGDLS and CDR2 YYNGEE. Here the CDR3 reads CASSGTSGNTGELFF. Here the CDR3 DNA reads TGTGCCAGCAGCGGAACTAGCGGGAACACCGGGGAGCTGTTTTTT.

The chain is built from TRBV5-1 and TRBJ2-7; D perhaps matches TRBD2 (5 bases). In germline, CDR1 is SGHRS, CDR2 YFSETQ. The CDR3 loop spans 13 amino acids. V lost 5 bases and J 5 bases, leaving 14 bases between the germline ends. CDR3 nucleotides: TGCGCCAGCAGTGAAGGGAGTGGCAACGAGCAGTACTTC. Translation: CASSEGSGNEQYF.

A single count supports this clone. This chain connects TRBV6-5 to TRBJ1-2; 8 nucleotides match TRBD1. Per the germline V gene, CDR1 is MNHEY and CDR2 is SVGAGI. With V trimmed by 5 bases and J by 2 bases, 1 base remained unmatched. This CDR3 is built from 13 residues. CDR3 sequence (DNA): TGTGCCAGCAGTCGGACAGGGAACTATGGCTACACCTTC. Translated, it gives CASSRTGNYGYTF.

The chain recombines TRBV11-2 with TRBJ2-1; D unclear. The CDR3 totals 16 residues. Germline V CDR1 and CDR2: SGHAT, FQNNGV. V shed 5 bases and J shed 2 bases, with 16 bases lying between them. The CDR3 region has the DNA TGTGCCAGCAGCATGTCCGGGTTACAAACCTACAATGAGCAGTTCTTC. Its protein is CASSMSGLQTYNEQFF.

The chain has TRBV18 and TRBJ1-2; D perhaps matches TRBD1 (5 bases). The CDR3 totals 14 residues. V lost 6 bases to trimming and J lost 6 bases, with 17 bases between them. The germline gives CDR1 KGHSH, CDR2 LQKENI. Here the CDR3 reads CASSLSRAEDGYTF. CDR3 nucleotide sequence: TGTGCCAGCTCCCTGAGCAGGGCAGAGGATGGCTACACCTTC.

Written as DNA, the CDR3 is TGTGCCAGTAGTAAGGGGACTAGCGGGATATACAATGAGCAGTTCTTC. Translating gives CASSKGTSGIYNEQFF. The V call is TRBV19, the J call TRBJ2-1; the match to TRBD2 covers 13 bases. Germline CDR1 and CDR2: LNHDA and SQIVND (reference sequence). The CDR3 contains 16 residues. The J segment lost 4 bases and the V segment lost 4 bases, leaving 4 bases of the junction unmatched.

The chain combines TRBV14 with TRBJ2-7, with TRBD1 matching over 11 bases. In germline, CDR1 is SGHDN, CDR2 FVKESK. V lost 3 bases and J lost 7; bases outside the gene matches: 11. The length of the CDR3 is 16 residues. CDR3 nucleotides: TGTGCCAGCAGCCAGGTGGCTGGACAGGGGGCGTTGGAGCAGTACTTC. It specifies CASSQVAGQGALEQYF.

This chain connects TRBV28 to TRBJ1-2; 7 bases map to TRBD1. Trimming removed 3 bases from V and 3 bases from J; junction bases left unmatched: 4. This CDR3 is 14 amino acids long. Germline V gene sequence: CDR1 MDHEN, CDR2 SYDVKM. The CDR3 sequence is CASSFGQGDYGYTF. In DNA form, the CDR3 reads TGTGCCAGCAGTTTCGGCCAGGGGGACTATGGCTACACCTTC.

This chain joins TRBV19 and TRBJ1-1; D is uncertain. Looked up from germline, CDR1 is LNHDA and CDR2 is SQIVND (reference sequence). CDR3 length equals 16 residues. Trimming removed 0 bases from V and 2 bases from J, with 13 bases in between. As DNA, the CDR3 is TGTGCCAGTAGTATAGATGCCGGACTGGTAAACACTGAAGCTTTCTTT. It is translated as CASSIDAGLVNTEAFF.

The genes are TRBV7-2 and TRBJ1-5, with a weak D call TRBD1 (5 bases). Per the germline V gene, CDR1 is SGHTA and CDR2 is FQGNSA. The V end lost 5 bases, the J end lost 5 bases, and 13 bases lay between the germline ends. CDR3 length: 14 amino acids. Here the CDR3 reads CASSQTALDQPQHF. CDR3 DNA: TGTGCCAGCAGCCAGACAGCTTTAGATCAGCCCCAGCATTTT.